A single sample is the source of the 17 T cell receptor beta chains below, sequenced in a study of neurological immune-mediated disorders. One entry per CDR3 protein, called by TCRdb with MiXCR from the 5' RACE reads. This table holds some 89,000 distinct CDR3 sequences, about 4% found once. Time point meaning: longitudinal time-point 3. The material sequenced was PBMCs. Source of these receptors: a woman in her fifties or sixties with multiple sclerosis.

The sample holds many counts of this clonotype. The V call is TRBV4-1, the J call TRBJ2-6, with 8 positions matching TRBD1. There are 17 residues in the CDR3. V lost 4 bases, J lost 2 bases, and 7 bases stayed unmatched. CDR1 and CDR2 from the germline V gene are MGHRA and YSYEKL. The CDR3 nucleotides read TGCGCCAGCAGCCTCGTCGCACAGGGGGCTGGGGCCAACGTCCTGACTTTC. Its translation is CASSLVAQGAGANVLTF.

Many counts were recorded for this clonotype. This chain joins TRBV5-1 and TRBJ2-5, with D unresolved. V shed 5 bases and J shed 0 bases, with 8 bases lying between them. Germline CDR1 reads SGHRS; CDR2 reads YFSETQ. The CDR3 contains 13 residues. CDR3 residues: CASREGDQETQYF. The CDR3 DNA follows: TGCGCCAGCAGAGAAGGAGACCAAGAGACCCAGTACTTC.

This clonotype was recorded only once. J is TRBJ1-3 and V is TRBV21-1; TRBD1, the table's D call, was not compared with the DNA. TRBV21-1 is shown as a pseudogene. The CDR3 totals 17 residues. CDR3 bases: TGTGCCAGCAGCAAAGCGCCCCCCGGTGGCTCTGGAAACACCATATATTTT. It codes for CASSKAPPGGSGNTIYF.

In this sample, this clonotype turned up many times. A junction boundary mismatches the germline segment, possibly from a read error. V gene TRBV25-1 combines with J gene TRBJ1-2; tentative D call: TRBD1 (5 bases). There are 12 residues in the CDR3. Germline assignment: CDR1 MGHDK and CDR2 SYGVNS. This chain's CDR3 is CASSELGEGRYF. The CDR3 bases are TGTGCCAGCAGTGAACTAGGGGAAGGCCGGTACTTC.

This clonotype appeared many times. As DNA, the CDR3 is TGTGCCAGCAGCTTTGGTGTTAACTATGGCTACACCTTC. It codes for CASSFGVNYGYTF. The chain combines TRBV7-2 with TRBJ1-2; D is ambiguous. Trimming left V 3 bases short and J 1 base short, with 6 bases between. Germline V gives CDR1 SGHTA, CDR2 FQGNSA. The CDR3 loop spans 13 amino acids. Variable domain in full (rest from reference TRBV7-2 and TRBJ1-2): GAGVSQSPSNKVTEKGKDVELRCDPISGHTALYWYRQSLGQGLEFLIYFQGNSAPDKSGLPSDRFSAERTGGSVSTLTIQRTQQEDSAVYLCASSFGVNYGYTFGSGTRLTVV.

This clonotype was seen many times. This chain connects TRBV6-5 to TRBJ1-5, with TRBD1 matching over 8 bases. The CDR3 has 18 residues. The trim removed 6 bases at V and 2 bases at J, leaving 15 bases unmatched. Germline assignment: CDR1 MNHEY and CDR2 SVGAGI. This CDR3 is CASRTHHQGASGNQPQHF. As DNA, the CDR3 is TGTGCCAGCAGGACACACCATCAGGGGGCGAGTGGCAATCAGCCCCAGCATTTT.

This clonotype was recorded many times. The chain couples TRBV24-1 to TRBJ2-3; 9 bases map to TRBD1. The germline gives CDR1 KGHDR, CDR2 SFDVKD. This CDR3 region has 17 residues. The V segment lost 4 bases and the J segment 4 bases; nucleotides outside the gene matches: 11. DNA of the CDR3: TGTGCCACCAGTGACAGCGCGGACAGGGGTTTCGCAGATACGCAGTATTTT. It codes for CATSDSADRGFADTQYF.

This clonotype was detected many times. J is TRBJ2-3 and V is TRBV7-9, with a tentative D call TRBD1 (5 bases). The ends were cut back, 5 bases at V and 6 bases at J, with 9 bases in the middle. Per germline, CDR1 SEHNR and CDR2 FQNEAQ (reference sequence). CDR3 size: 12 residues. Here the CDR3 reads CASSPRVDTQYF. Written as DNA, the CDR3 is TGTGCCAGCAGCCCCAGGGTGGATACGCAGTATTTT.

This clonotype was recorded many times. One junction end disagrees with the germline gene, perhaps due to a read error. This CDR3 is CASSQDSDTANSF. CDR3 coding DNA: TGTGCCAGCAGCCAAGATTCGGACACCGCTAACAGCTTC. The chain has TRBV3-1 and TRBJ2-1; a weak D match, TRBD1 (5 bases). CDR3 size: 13 residues. Germline CDR1 LGHDT, CDR2 YNNKEL (reference sequence).

This clonotype has a count of ten or more. This sequence joins TRBV7-6 and TRBJ2-1; D is perhaps TRBD2 (5 bases). V gave up 5 bases and J gave up 9 bases, with 20 bases separating them. The CDR3 totals 15 residues. Per germline, CDR1 SGHVS and CDR2 FNYEAQ. CDR3 sequence: CASSPDGISLGEQFF. CDR3 coding DNA: TGTGCCAGCAGCCCAGACGGGATTTCTTTAGGTGAGCAGTTCTTC.

This clonotype was detected ten times or more. V is TRBV28 and J is TRBJ1-5; D is unresolved. Germline lookup yields CDR1 MDHEN and CDR2 SYDVKM. CDR3 length: 17 residues. V was clipped by 6 bases and J by 1 base, with 19 bases between them. Here the CDR3 reads CASSPRGSQLSNQPQHF. The CDR3 DNA is TGTGCCAGCAGCCCCCGTGGGTCCCAGTTGAGCAATCAGCCCCAGCATTTT. Full variable domain (missing parts from reference TRBV28 and TRBJ1-5): DVKVTQSSRYLVKRTGEKVFLECVQDMDHENMFWYRQDPGLGLRLIYFSYDVKMKEKGDIPEGYSVSREKKERFSLILESASTNQTSMYLCASSPRGSQLSNQPQHFGDGTRLSIL.

Many counts were recorded for this clonotype. The CDR3 reads CASSPTGGGSSYTF. The DNA of the CDR3 is TGTGCCAGCAGCCCGACAGGGGGCGGGTCGAGCTACACCTTC. The J gene is TRBJ1-2, the V gene TRBV28; 10 positions match TRBD1. This CDR3 is 14 amino acids long. Germline V gene lookup returns CDR1 MDHEN and CDR2 SYDVKM. V was clipped by 6 bases and J by 9 bases; unmatched bases: 10.

Many counts were recorded for this clonotype. The chain joins TRBV12-3 or TRBV12-4 to TRBJ1-5, with a possible D match to TRBD1 (5 bases). V was pared by 6 bases and J by 0 bases, with 12 bases between. This CDR3 contains 15 residues. The CDR3 sequence is CASRPTGDSNQPQHF. In DNA, the CDR3 is TGTGCCAGCAGACCAACAGGCGATAGCAATCAGCCCCAGCATTTT.

This clonotype was counted ten times or more. The gene calls are TRBV9 and TRBJ2-5; no clear D gene. The CDR3 sequence is 16 residues long. The V gene's germline CDR1 is SGDLS and CDR2 YYNGEE. Between the trimmed V and J ends, which lost 0 bases and 2 bases, there was a span of 14 bases. The CDR3 region is CASSVDVDGLQETQYF. The CDR3 nucleotides are TGTGCCAGCAGCGTAGACGTGGACGGCTTGCAAGAGACCCAGTACTTC.

At least ten counts were recorded for this clonotype. V gene TRBV10-3 combines with J gene TRBJ2-1, with TRBD2 matching over 8 bases. CDR3 size: 15 residues. Trimming at V came to 3 bases and at J to 6 bases, leaving 7 bases not matched to a gene. Germline V lookup: CDR1 ENHRY, CDR2 SYGVKD. CDR3: CAISDWRGDRNEQFF. For the CDR3, the DNA is TGTGCCATCAGTGATTGGCGGGGGGACCGCAATGAGCAGTTCTTC.

The sample holds a few counts of this clonotype. This clone may be a read error of a much larger clone one base away. The V gene is TRBV20-1, the J gene TRBJ1-1; D is unresolved. CDR3 size: 14 residues. Germline CDR1 and CDR2: DFQATT and SNEGSKA (reference sequence). This CDR3 reads CSARDPLLNTESFF. The DNA for the CDR3 is TGCAGTGCTAGAGATCCACTCCTGAACACTGAATCTTTCTTT.

This clonotype has ten or more counts. This sequence joins TRBV6-5 and TRBJ1-4; the D gene is possibly TRBD1 (5 bases). The CDR3 spans 14 residues. Germline V lookup: CDR1 MNHEY, CDR2 SVGAGI. The V gene lost 5 bases and the J gene lost 3 bases, with 10 bases spanning the gap. The CDR3: CASSRRGANEKLFF. The CDR3 region has the DNA TGTGCCAGCAGTCGACGGGGGGCTAATGAAAAACTGTTTTTT.